The TCR beta chain under discussion was sequenced for a study of shared clonotypes between healthy human individuals. General study results and limits: The genetic and exposure-history diversity represented was limited by few donors.

There are 14 residues in the CDR3. Trimming removed 8 bases at V and 2 bases at J, with 13 bases between. Germline CDR1 is MNHNY and CDR2 is SVGAGI (reference sequence). Of note for this clone: Its cognate antigen is unknown.

All of the donors resided in Nashville, Tennessee, and each was a Caucasian adult. In replicate PCRs of unsorted PBMC, approximately 310 ng DNA, around 30,000 T cell genomes, was used. Clones were read by immunoSEQ multiplex PCR, and TCRdb kept only the in-frame ones, dropping some. The repertoire includes 450,000 to 500,000 clones, 79% of them detected once, and 12% sits in the top ten. The receptor was isolated from a woman between 40 and 55 years old in good health. Some clones in this sample may be carry-over from other donors' samples. The rearrangement uses TRBV6-6 and TRBJ2-1, with no clear D. The sequenced sample was PBMCs. DNA for the CDR3: TGTGCCAGCCGGTCGGAGACCCCCTACAATGAGCAGTTCTTC. Residues: CASRSETPYNEQFF.